This T cell receptor (beta chain) came from a study of vaccination effects on CD4 cells after COVID-19. Libraries were prepared by immunoSEQ multiplex PCR; TCRdb keeps only in-frame clonotypes and omits some of them. This sample yields tens of thousands of clones, of which around 80% are seen a single time; roughly 35% belongs to the top ten. The CDR3 totals 17 residues. V gave up 0 bases and J gave up 7 bases, with 17 bases separating them. CDR1 is SGHRS, CDR2 YFSETQ, per germline. This clone has a handful of counts. As yet, its antigen is unknown. Within the ViraFEST assay, antigen-specific CD4+ T cells underwent expansion with viral peptide pools prior to sequencing. At the end of nine to ten days of culture, CD4+ T cells were isolated. Infection dated between March and December 2020, before the Alpha, Beta and Delta variants reached the United States.

The chain couples TRBV5-1 to TRBJ1-6, with D perhaps TRBD1 (5 bases). The sample in question was CD4+ T cells from PBMCs cultured with a peptide pool, obtained before COVID-19 vaccination. This clonotype was sampled from a human donor who had a prior SARS-CoV-2 infection. In nucleotides, the CDR3 is TGCGCCAGCAGCTTGGTGGGCGTCGTCCAGGGCAATTCACCCCTCCACTTT. Its protein is CASSLVGVVQGNSPLHF.